This T cell receptor beta chain was captured by sequencing in a study of T cells after posttransplantation cyclophosphamide (dated by TCRdb to the mid-2010s). For context, the study as a whole: The study tracked T cell repertoire reconstitution by TRB sequencing after myeloablative bone marrow transplantation using posttransplantation cyclophosphamide as GVHD prophylaxis. Antigen receptor sequencing covered samples from roughly 40 PTCy-treated patients and around 15 of their related bone marrow donors. TRB sequencing was performed on blood from all 35 or so PTCy patients with 1-year posttransplant specimens. Up to roughly 3 additional blood samples from 2 to 5.2 years after transplant were also TRB-sequenced in 3 patients, as was pretransplant blood from 4 patients. TRA and TRB clonality were tightly correlated in roughly ten samples, so subsequent TCR analyses focused on TRB only. Public TRB sequences were compared against a database of over 3,600 sequences linked to responses to pathogens, tumor antigens, self-antigens and alloantigens.

General conclusions and limits of the study: Donor-recipient similarity was low at 1-2 months but increased during the first year, and donor CD8+ memory clones often dominated later blood repertoires. Across the approximately 46 patients, TRB clonality was highly associated with recipient CMV seropositivity and CMV reactivation, and diversity with PTCy was similar to that in the CNI/methotrexate controls. The TRB repertoires of T cells infiltrating skin or the GI tract showed only limited overlap with the TRB repertoires found in blood.

Germline trimming: 4 bases from V, 7 bases from J; junction bases outside gene matches: 10. CDR1 and CDR2, looked up from the germline V gene, are SGHTA and FQGNSA. The CDR3 has 15 amino acids, counting the end cysteine and phenylalanine. The DNA shown is the 45-base CDR3, in frame from base 1. Genomic DNA was the input for TRB sequencing, which was run either with the immunoSEQ assay at survey resolution or with the hsTCRB kit. In the source study's methods: The immunoSEQ software handled the initial read processing, while the LymphoSeq R package was used for the repertoire analyses. Clonality was calculated as 1 minus normalized Shannon entropy, and the Gini coefficient was also calculated for each TRB dataset. To infer phenotypes in unsorted samples, TRB sequences from sorted subsets of the recipient or donor were mapped onto unsorted samples from the same recipient. Not all clones reach the TCRdb copy of this immuneACCESS table, which keeps in-frame sequences only. Checked studies attribute under half of the gap to unresolved V genes and leave the rest unexplained. Clonal size and the V and J genes are those of that table, whereas D and trimming came from the DNA. A total of 66,000 or so clones appear in this sample, around 93% of them only once. About 3% of the sample is taken by the ten largest.

Regarding this clone: No antigen is known for it. Base qualities are not recorded, but no much larger clone differs from it by a single base.

On the day of marrow donation, related bone marrow donors gave peripheral blood samples. Peripheral blood and bone marrow mononuclear cells were isolated by Ficoll-Hypaque density centrifugation and were cryopreserved. This receptor was obtained from a woman aged 30 to 39 in good health and a related stem cell transplant donor. The rearranged segments are TRBV7-2 and TRBJ2-1, with TRBD2 identical over 7 junction bases. What was sequenced was PBMCs. The DNA sequence is as follows: TGTGCCAGCAGCTCACAGCGGGGAGTTCGAAATGAGCAGTTCTTC. It specifies CASSSQRGVRNEQFF.